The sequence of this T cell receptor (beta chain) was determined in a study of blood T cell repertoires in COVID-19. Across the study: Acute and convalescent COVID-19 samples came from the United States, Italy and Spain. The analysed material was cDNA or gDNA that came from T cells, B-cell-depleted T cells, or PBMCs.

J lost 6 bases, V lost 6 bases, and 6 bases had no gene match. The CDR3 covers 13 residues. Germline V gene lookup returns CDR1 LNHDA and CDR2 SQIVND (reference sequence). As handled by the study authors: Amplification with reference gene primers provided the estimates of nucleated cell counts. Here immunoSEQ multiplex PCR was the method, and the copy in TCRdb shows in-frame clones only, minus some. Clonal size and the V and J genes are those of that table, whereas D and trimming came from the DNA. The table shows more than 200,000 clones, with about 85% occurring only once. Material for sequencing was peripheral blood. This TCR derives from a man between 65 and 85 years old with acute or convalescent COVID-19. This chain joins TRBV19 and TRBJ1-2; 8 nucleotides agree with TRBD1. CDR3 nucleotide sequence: TGTGCCAGTAGACAGGACAGGGTGGATGGCTACACCTTC. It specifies CASRQDRVDGYTF.